This T cell receptor (beta chain) was profiled in a study of molecular identifiers for immune sequencing clone quantification. Trimming stripped 1 base from V and 3 bases from J, with 10 bases between. Germline V gene lookup returns CDR1 SGHRS and CDR2 YFSETQ. This CDR3 is built from 14 residues. TCRdb analysed the PCR reads with MiXCR anew, one entry per CDR3 protein. The table lists about 510,000 distinct CDR3 sequences, roughly 23% of them singletons. The sample was naive CD8+ T cells from blood, with Jurkat cell RNA spiked in. Documented subset: FACS-sorted CD8+CD4-CCR7+CD45RA+ naive T cells. This clonotype was obtained from a human donor in good health. Some libraries in this study had Jurkat cell RNA spiked in. This chain links TRBV5-1 with TRBJ1-1; D is unresolved. In nucleotides, the CDR3 is TGCGCCAGCAGCTTGTTCTCCCTACACACTGAAGCTTTCTTT. Residues: CASSLFSLHTEAFF.